These 13 T cell receptor beta chains share one sample of origin, sequenced in a study of a mutant IDH1 vaccine in newly diagnosed glioma. Time point in this sample: baseline, week 1 (first vaccination visit). As for treatment: pre-vaccination baseline after standard-of-care therapy. Some clones are missing from TCRdb's copy, which holds only in-frame ones; the method was immunoSEQ multiplex PCR. The table has about 88,000 clones, around 80% seen once. Sample: PBMCs, taken from a glioma patient treated with radiotherapy, temozolomide or both. The source is a man aged 35 to 55 with glioma. Some clones in this sample may be carry-over from other donors' samples.

The chain couples TRBV18 to TRBJ1-5; D is uncertain. Trimming cost V 2 bases and J 5 bases, with 13 bases left between them. This CDR3 has 15 amino acids. CDR1 and CDR2 from the germline V gene are KGHSH and LQKENI. The CDR3 loop reads CASSPVETGDQPQHF. The CDR3 DNA is TGTGCCAGCTCACCAGTAGAAACGGGAGATCAGCCCCAGCATTTT. Together with reference TRBV18 and TRBJ1-5, the CDR3 gives the full variable domain: NAGVMQNPRHLVRRRGQEARLRCSPMKGHSHVYWYRQLPEEGLKFMVYLQKENIIDESGMPKERFSAEFPKEGPSILRIQQVVRGDSAAYFCASSPVETGDQPQHFGDGTRLSIL.

J is TRBJ2-7 and V is TRBV5-1, with 9 bases identical to TRBD1. V shed 4 bases and J 3 bases; nucleotides not matched to a gene: 5. Germline-derived CDR1 and CDR2 are SGHRS and YFSETQ. The CDR3 sequence is 14 residues long. CDR3 region: CASSRGDRDYEQYF. Written as DNA, the CDR3 is TGCGCCAGCAGCCGGGGGGACAGGGACTACGAGCAGTACTTC. Using reference TRBV5-1 and TRBJ2-7 for the parts outside the CDR3, the full variable domain is KAGVTQTPRYLIKTRGQQVTLSCSPISGHRSVSWYQQTPGQGLQFLFEYFSETQRNKGNFPGRFSGRQFSNSRSEMNVSTLELGDSALYLCASSRGDRDYEQYFGPGTRLTVT.

The rearrangement joins TRBV6-1 to TRBJ1-5, with unresolved D. The germline V and J ends were trimmed by 5 bases and 7 bases, with 12 bases remaining between them. This CDR3 region has 13 residues. Looked up from germline, CDR1 is MNHNS and CDR2 is SASEGT. The CDR3 nucleotides read TGTGCCAGCAGTTCCTCTTTGGGACAGCCCCAGCATTTT. It codes for CASSSSLGQPQHF.

This clone was seen more than once but under ten times. The same CDR3 also results from other DNA sequences found in this sample. This sequence joins TRBV27 and TRBJ1-5; 8 nucleotides match TRBD1. Trimming at V came to 8 bases and at J to 4 bases, leaving 7 bases not matched to a gene. CDR1 and CDR2 (germline): MNHEY, SMNVEV (reference sequence). This CDR3 region has 14 residues. CDR3 nucleotides: TGTGCCAGCCGGGGGACAGGACTAAATCAGCCCCAGCATTTT. Translating gives CASRGTGLNQPQHF.

This rearrangement joins TRBV5-4 to TRBJ2-7, with D possibly TRBD2 on 5 matching bases. The CDR3 contains 14 residues. V lost 1 base, J lost 3 bases, and 11 bases lay in between. Per the germline V gene, CDR1 is SGHNT and CDR2 is YYREEE (reference sequence). The DNA of the CDR3 is TGTGCCAGCAGCTTGTCTCCCGGGAACTACGAGCAGTACTTC. It specifies CASSLSPGNYEQYF.

The chain uses TRBV19 and TRBJ1-5, with TRBD1 as a possible D gene (5 bases). V shed 3 bases and J shed 3 bases, with 9 bases lying between them. Per the germline V gene, CDR1 is LNHDA and CDR2 is SQIVND (reference sequence). This CDR3 has 14 amino acids. The CDR3 sequence is CASSIAGYNQPQHF. The CDR3 bases are TGTGCCAGTAGTATCGCAGGGTACAATCAGCCCCAGCATTTT.

J is TRBJ2-1 and V is TRBV4-2; 10 nucleotides align to TRBD2. The CDR3 has 18 residues. Germline V gives CDR1 LGHNA, CDR2 YNFKEQ. J gave up 5 bases and V 0 bases, and 10 bases lay outside the gene matches. CDR3 region: CASSQESKRGGRHNEQFF. CDR3 nucleotide sequence: TGTGCCAGCAGCCAAGAATCAAAGCGGGGGGGCCGGCACAATGAGCAGTTCTTC.

The rearrangement uses TRBV6-4 and TRBJ1-2, with D tentatively TRBD1 (5 bases). The V end lost 3 bases, the J end lost 5 bases, and 13 bases lay between the germline ends. CDR3 length: 14 residues. In germline, CDR1 is MRHNA, CDR2 SNTAGT. DNA of the CDR3: TGTGCCAGCAGTGAGTCGACAGATCGGTATGGCTACACCTTC. Residues: CASSESTDRYGYTF.

The chain has TRBV9 and TRBJ2-5; D perhaps matches TRBD2 (6 bases). The germline V gene has CDR1 SGDLS and CDR2 YYNGEE. This CDR3 contains 14 residues. V was pared by 3 bases and J by 5 bases, with 14 bases between. For the CDR3, the DNA is TGTGCCAGCAGCGCAAATGGGGGGTCGGAGACCCAGTACTTC. Its protein is CASSANGGSETQYF.

CDR3 DNA: TGTGCCAGCAGCTTACTAGCGGACTACGAGCAGTACTTC. It translates to CASSLLADYEQYF. J is TRBJ2-7 and V is TRBV7-9; TRBD2 matches at 7 bases. V was pared by 2 bases and J by 3 bases, with 1 base of the junction left unmatched. CDR1 is SEHNR and CDR2 is FQNEAQ in the germline V gene (reference sequence). The CDR3 contains 13 residues.

The chain recombines TRBV5-6 with TRBJ2-5; the D is unclear. CDR1 is SGHDT and CDR2 is YYEEEE in the germline V gene. The V and J ends lost 4 bases and 5 bases respectively, with 12 bases between them. The CDR3 totals 13 residues. CDR3 region: CASSPVDQETQYF. The CDR3 DNA is TGTGCCAGCAGCCCCGTGGATCAGGAGACCCAGTACTTC.

The chain uses TRBV5-1 and TRBJ1-3; the match to TRBD1 covers 9 bases. This CDR3 has 15 residues. CDR1 is SGHRS, CDR2 YFSETQ, per germline. The ends lost 4 bases at V and 2 bases at J; junction bases unmatched: 4. The CDR3 region has the DNA TGCGCCAGCAGCCGGGACAGGGAAACTGGAAACACCATATATTTT. Translation gives CASSRDRETGNTIYF.

The chain links TRBV29-1 to TRBJ1-2, with D tentatively TRBD1 (6 bases). In germline, CDR1 is SQVTM, CDR2 ANQGSEA. The CDR3 is made up of 14 amino acids. Trimming removed 3 bases from V and 8 bases from J, with 19 bases in between. The CDR3 nucleotides are TGCAGCGTTGAGGGGGCTACCCTTCGGGGGGGCTACACCTTC. It encodes CSVEGATLRGGYTF.